The present TCR beta chain was sequenced within a study of shared clonotypes between healthy human individuals. Study findings and constraints: Among donors, sharing of clonotypes was expected to be affected by sequencing depth.

Trimming shortened V by 5 bases and J by 3 bases, and 16 bases separated the two germline ends. This CDR3 contains 15 residues. CDR1 MNHEY and CDR2 SVGAGI come from the germline V gene. All donors were Caucasian adults living in Nashville, Tennessee. In regard to this clone: Its target is unknown.

Researchers ran the assay at a deep level. Authors' data handling: ImmunoSEQ gave junction-only sequences without quality scores, so filtering differed. TCRdb's copy holds only in-frame clones and misses some; the assay was immunoSEQ multiplex PCR. V, J and clone size were drawn from that table, and D and trimming were deduced from the DNA. The sample holds hundreds of thousands of clones, 75% to 80% seen once. V gene TRBV6-5 combines with J gene TRBJ1-2, with D perhaps TRBD1 (6 bases). Sequenced input: PBMCs. The TCR sequence derives from a woman between 35 and 50 years old in good health. Some clones in this sample may be carry-over from other donors' samples. CDR3 sequence: CASSPTKRGDYGYTF. DNA of the CDR3: TGTGCCAGCAGTCCGACGAAGAGGGGGGACTATGGCTACACCTTC.